A single sample is the source of the 19 T cell receptor beta chains below, sequenced in a study of glioma-infiltrating T cells. The iRepertoire nested amplicon-rescue multiplex PCR amplified TCR alpha and beta CDR3s from RNA. TCRdb re-derived calls from the multiplex PCR reads in MiXCR, one entry per CDR3 protein. The sample contains 85,000 to 110,000 distinct CDR3 sequences, roughly 30% of which appear only once. Sequencing input: glioma tissue, nonneoplastic brain tissue, or PBMCs (not recorded which). The receptors stem from a human donor with low-grade glioma or glioblastoma, undergoing nonglioma brain surgery, or in good health (not recorded which).

In its sample, this clonotype was seen many times. The chain combines TRBV20-1 with TRBJ1-5; possibly TRBD1 for D (6 bases). V was trimmed by 0 bases and J by 1 base, leaving 22 bases between them. The CDR3 totals 19 residues. Germline V gene lookup returns CDR1 DFQATT and CDR2 SNEGSKA (reference sequence). The CDR3 nucleotides read TGCAGTGCTAGAGATCCAGGGGCAGTTCCCGGGGGCAGCAATCAGCCCCAGCATTTT. This encodes CSARDPGAVPGGSNQPQHF.

Comment on this clonotype: One end of the junction fails to match germline, which may point to a read error. The chain joins TRBV5-1 to TRBJ1-1; 7 nucleotides align to TRBD1. Germline V lookup: CDR1 SGHRS, CDR2 YFSETQ. The CDR3 has 16 amino acids. The CDR3 loop is CSSSLLTGSGDGEAFF. CDR3 sequence (DNA): TGCTCCAGCAGCTTACTGACAGGGAGTGGGGACGGTGAAGCTTTCTTT.

This clonotype has at least ten counts. V and J are TRBV20-1 and TRBJ2-1; no firm D call. The CDR3 is 14 amino acids. With 1 base removed from V and 10 bases from J, the gap between germline ends came to 17 bases. Germline V gives CDR1 DFQATT, CDR2 SNEGSKA (reference sequence). CDR3 in amino acids: CSARVPRPLSEQFF. The CDR3 bases are TGCAGTGCTAGAGTGCCCCGTCCCTTAAGCGAGCAGTTCTTC.

The chain employs TRBV12-3 or TRBV12-4 and TRBJ1-2, with D unclear. The V end lost 5 bases, the J end lost 8 bases, and 18 bases lay between the germline ends. There are 14 residues in the CDR3. The CDR3 nucleotides read TGTGCCAGCAGTCCTGTCGGCGACGGGGTAGGCTACACCTTC. Residues: CASSPVGDGVGYTF.

This clonotype was recorded at least ten times. The rearrangement joins TRBV20-1 to TRBJ2-3; 12 bases are shared with TRBD2. The trim removed 0 bases at V and 2 bases at J, leaving 9 bases unmatched. Germline V lookup: CDR1 DFQATT, CDR2 SNEGSKA (reference sequence). This CDR3 region has 18 residues. CDR3 residues: CSARDLELAGGSTDTQYF. The CDR3 bases are TGCAGTGCTAGAGATCTGGAACTAGCGGGGGGATCCACAGATACGCAGTATTTT.

Note on this clonotype: A read error may explain this, as a much larger clone is one base away. The chain combines TRBV27 with TRBJ2-7; a weak D match, TRBD1 (5 bases). Per the germline V gene, CDR1 is MNHEY and CDR2 is SMNVEV (reference sequence). Between the trimmed V and J ends, which lost 11 bases and 0 bases, there was a span of 17 bases. The CDR3 length is 14 residues. CDR3 region: CAGNPRGTSYEQYF. CDR3 DNA: TGTGCCGGCAATCCAAGGGGAACCTCCTACGAGCAGTACTTC.

This clonotype was seen ten or more times. The chain combines TRBV2 with TRBJ1-6; tentatively, D is TRBD1 (6 bases). With 5 bases removed from V and 10 bases from J, the gap between germline ends came to 18 bases. This CDR3 region has 15 residues. CDR1 is SNHLY, CDR2 FYNNEI, per germline. CDR3 sequence (DNA): TGTGCCAGCAGTAATACAGGGTTAGGTGGATCACCCCTCCACTTT. Amino acids: CASSNTGLGGSPLHF.

In this sample, this clonotype turned up a few times. V gene TRBV12-3 or TRBV12-4 combines with J gene TRBJ1-1; D might be TRBD1 (5 bases). Trimming removed 3 bases from V and 1 base from J, with 12 bases in between. The CDR3 is 15 residues long. The CDR3 here is CASSLGGRGNTEAFF. The CDR3 coding sequence is TGTGCCAGCAGTTTGGGTGGGAGGGGGAACACTGAAGCTTTCTTT.

The chain combines TRBV4-1 with TRBJ2-7; 8 nucleotides align to TRBD2. CDR1 MGHRA and CDR2 YSYEKL come from the germline V gene. Trimming took 4 bases from V and 2 from J; bases not matched to a gene: 7. This CDR3 comprises 15 residues. The chain's CDR3 is CASSPQAGATYEQYF. The CDR3 DNA is TGCGCCAGCAGCCCCCAAGCGGGGGCAACCTACGAGCAGTACTTC.

V usage is TRBV4-3 and J usage is TRBJ1-1; weak D call: TRBD1 (5 bases). The CDR3 is 17 residues long. The V end was cut by 1 base, the J end by 0 bases, with 15 bases between. The germline V gene has CDR1 LGHNA and CDR2 YSLEER. The CDR3 sequence: CASSQVGGGRLNTEAFF. The DNA for the CDR3 is TGCGCCAGCAGCCAAGTTGGGGGGGGACGATTGAACACTGAAGCTTTCTTT.

In the case of this clonotype: This may stem from a read error, because a much larger clone lies one nucleotide away. This chain links TRBV20-1 with TRBJ1-1, with TRBD1 as a possible D gene (5 bases). CDR3 size: 14 residues. Germline V lookup: CDR1 DFQATT, CDR2 SNEGSKA (reference sequence). CDR3 protein: CSARVGQVDTGAFF. The CDR3 region has the DNA TGCAGTGCTAGGGTCGGGCAGGTGGACACTGGAGCTTTCTTT.

This clonotype was detected a few times. The genes are TRBV28 and TRBJ2-3, with 7 bases lining up with TRBD1. Unmatched junction bases numbered 14, after V lost 5 bases and J lost 3 bases. CDR1 is MDHEN and CDR2 is SYDVKM in the germline V gene. This CDR3 is 17 amino acids long. CDR3 in amino acids: CASSPRRYRGGTDTQYF. The DNA for the CDR3 is TGTGCCAGCAGTCCCCGTCGGTACAGGGGCGGAACAGATACGCAGTATTTT.

This clonotype came up many times. This rearrangement joins TRBV12-3 or TRBV12-4 to TRBJ1-1, with 7 nucleotides matching TRBD1. The CDR3 extends over 14 amino acids. J gave up 1 base and V 6 bases, and 5 bases lay outside the gene matches. CDR3 in DNA: TGTGCCAGCAGGACGGACAGGCCGAACACTGAAGCTTTCTTT. Residues: CASRTDRPNTEAFF.

With respect to this clonotype: This may stem from a read error, because a much larger clone lies one nucleotide away. The V and J genes are TRBV7-2 and TRBJ2-5; D might be TRBD2 (6 bases). This CDR3 is 14 amino acids long. V was trimmed by 5 bases and J by 4 bases, leaving 14 bases between them. Germline CDR1 is SGHTA and CDR2 is FQGNSA. CDR3 sequence (DNA): TGTACCAGCAGCCTCCGAATGGGAGGAGAGACCCAGTACTTC. Translation: CTSSLRMGGETQYF.

The chain uses TRBV7-6 and TRBJ2-3; D unresolved. Trimming removed 1 base from V and 0 bases from J, with 8 bases in between. The CDR3 contains 15 residues. CDR1 is SGHVS and CDR2 is FNYEAQ in the germline V gene. In DNA, the CDR3 is TGTGCCAGCAGCTTAGACGCGCTTAGCACAGATACGCAGTATTTT. Amino acid sequence: CASSLDALSTDTQYF.

This clonotype was observed once. Since a much larger clone is just one base distant, this may be a read error. The chain combines TRBV5-1 with TRBJ2-1; D remains unclear. Trimming pared 2 bases from V and 7 bases from J, leaving 7 bases between. Looked up from germline, CDR1 is SGHRS and CDR2 is YFSETQ. CDR3 length equals 12 residues. The CDR3 spells CASSLPANEQFF. The CDR3 DNA reads TGCGCCAGCAGCTTACCAGCGAATGAGCAGTTCTTC.

In this sample, this clonotype turned up many times. The V gene is TRBV27, the J gene TRBJ1-2; D call uncertain. CDR1 and CDR2 (germline): MNHEY, SMNVEV (reference sequence). The CDR3 runs 15 residues. V was shortened by 5 bases and J by 2 bases, with 15 bases between the two germline ends. The CDR3 loop is CASSPIREWNYGYTF. The CDR3 nucleotides read TGTGCCAGCAGTCCCATACGGGAGTGGAACTATGGCTACACCTTC.

There are many counts of this clonotype. J is TRBJ2-2 and V is TRBV6-1; TRBD1 agrees at 8 bases. The CDR3 is 15 residues long. Trimming cost V 6 bases and J 1 base; bases outside gene matches: 4. Germline values: CDR1 MNHNS, CDR2 SASEGT. The CDR3 region has the DNA TGTGCCAGCAGACGACAGGGGCAGAACACCGGGGAGCTGTTTTTT. Protein product: CASRRQGQNTGELFF.

This clonotype showed up many times. V gene TRBV25-1 combines with J gene TRBJ1-1; TRBD1 agrees at 7 bases. The trim removed 5 bases at V and 7 bases at J, leaving 7 bases unmatched. The CDR3 spans 13 residues. CDR1 and CDR2 from the germline V gene are MGHDK and SYGVNS. The CDR3 sequence: CASSNRRTGEAFF. In DNA form, the CDR3 reads TGTGCCAGCAGTAATAGGCGGACAGGTGAAGCTTTCTTT.